Listed here are 28 T cell receptor beta chains from one sample, sequenced in a study of blood T cell repertoires in COVID-19. The data were produced by immunoSEQ multiplex PCR, yet TCRdb's version contains in-frame clones alone and is incomplete. The data show fewer than 70,000 clones, around 79% seen once. Source material: peripheral blood. These receptor sequences come from a human donor in a cohort sampled during active COVID-19.

This chain joins TRBV13 and TRBJ2-7; TRBD1 aligns across 9 bases. Germline V lookup: CDR1 PRHDT, CDR2 FYEKMQ (reference sequence). The V gene end was trimmed by 4 bases and the J gene end by 4 bases; junction bases not matched to a gene: 5. The CDR3 loop spans 14 amino acids. CDR3 sequence: CASSSGDRDYEQYF. CDR3 in DNA: TGTGCCAGCAGCTCCGGGGACAGGGATTACGAGCAGTACTTC.

The V call is TRBV5-4, the J call TRBJ1-1, with a weak D call TRBD1 (5 bases). This CDR3 region has 13 residues. Looked up from germline, CDR1 is SGHNT and CDR2 is YYREEE (reference sequence). The V and J ends lost 4 bases and 4 bases respectively, with 11 bases between them. The CDR3 is CASSRPGGTEAFF. CDR3 DNA: TGTGCCAGCAGCCGACCGGGGGGCACTGAAGCTTTCTTT.

The rearrangement joins TRBV5-5 to TRBJ1-6; 7 positions agree with TRBD1. Germline V lookup: CDR1 SGHKS, CDR2 YYEKEE (reference sequence). This CDR3 comprises 16 residues. With 3 bases clipped from V and 7 bases from J, the junction kept 10 bases outside the gene matches. CDR3 bases: TGTGCCAGCAGCTCGAATCCGGGACAGCAGAATTCACCCCTCCACTTT. This translates into CASSSNPGQQNSPLHF.

The chain couples TRBV7-2 to TRBJ1-1; D gene unclear. Trimming left V 1 base short and J 1 base short, with 7 bases between. CDR1 SGHTA and CDR2 FQGNSA come from the germline V gene. This CDR3 has 14 residues. The CDR3 here is CASSLGRANTEAFF. DNA for the CDR3: TGTGCCAGCAGCTTAGGGAGGGCGAACACTGAAGCTTTCTTT.

A single count supports this clone. The J gene is TRBJ2-7, the V gene TRBV5-6, with D perhaps matching TRBD1 (6 bases). Trimming pared 2 bases from V and 2 bases from J, leaving 17 bases between. The CDR3 has 16 residues. Germline CDR1 SGHDT, CDR2 YYEEEE. The CDR3 protein is CASSFGPRDTAYEQYF. CDR3 sequence (DNA): TGTGCCAGCAGCTTTGGTCCCCGGGACACTGCCTACGAGCAGTACTTC.

The table lists this clone with a few counts. The chain is built from TRBV27 and TRBJ2-1; TRBD2 is a possible D gene (6 bases). The V end lost 5 bases, the J end lost 0 bases, and 11 bases lay between the germline ends. CDR1 MNHEY and CDR2 SMNVEV come from the germline V gene (reference sequence). This CDR3 has 15 residues. Here the CDR3 DNA reads TGTGCCAGCAGTCCTAGCGACCCCTCCTACAATGAGCAGTTCTTC. It translates to CASSPSDPSYNEQFF.

The table lists this clone with a count of one. As DNA, the CDR3 is TGTGCCAGCAGCCCAGAGGGGACTAGCACAGATACGCAGTATTTT. Protein product: CASSPEGTSTDTQYF. The rearrangement links TRBV7-3 to TRBJ2-3; D is possibly TRBD2 (6 bases). This CDR3 has 15 amino acids. Germline-derived CDR1 and CDR2 are SGHTA and FQGTGA. V lost 5 bases and J 0 bases, leaving 12 bases between the germline ends.

The chain employs TRBV30 and TRBJ1-1, with D maybe TRBD1 (5 bases). The CDR3 extends over 15 amino acids. Looked up from germline, CDR1 is GTSNPN and CDR2 is SVGIG (reference sequence). Trimming pared 2 bases from V and 4 bases from J, leaving 17 bases between. The CDR3 is CAWSPLIREVTEAFF. In DNA form, the CDR3 reads TGTGCCTGGAGTCCACTGATCAGGGAGGTCACTGAAGCTTTCTTT.

CDR3: CASRGTGGLYEQYF. The CDR3 coding sequence is TGTGCCAGCAGGGGGACAGGGGGTCTCTACGAGCAGTACTTC. This rearrangement joins TRBV6-5 to TRBJ2-7; the match to TRBD1 covers 11 bases. Trimming removed 6 bases from V and 3 bases from J; junction bases left unmatched: 4. Germline CDR1 reads MNHEY; CDR2 reads SVGAGI. This CDR3 spans 14 amino acids.

This rearrangement joins TRBV13 to TRBJ1-2; D remains ambiguous. CDR1 PRHDT and CDR2 FYEKMQ come from the germline V gene (reference sequence). CDR3 length: 11 residues. Between the trimmed V and J ends, which lost 10 bases and 5 bases, there was a span of 11 bases. Here the CDR3 reads CATKVTYGYTF. In nucleotides, the CDR3 is TGTGCCACCAAAGTGACTTATGGCTACACCTTC.

This chain uses TRBV7-8 with TRBJ2-1, with 13 bases that match TRBD2. V was pared by 5 bases and J by 7 bases, with 11 bases of the junction left unmatched. The germline V gene has CDR1 SGHVS and CDR2 FQNEAQ. This CDR3 has 17 amino acids. The CDR3 loop reads CASSQSFTGLAGNEQFF. CDR3 DNA: TGTGCCAGCAGCCAATCCTTCACGGGACTAGCGGGGAATGAGCAGTTCTTC.

V gene TRBV10-3 combines with J gene TRBJ1-1; 9 bases are shared with TRBD1. The germline V gene has CDR1 ENHRY and CDR2 SYGVKD. The CDR3 sequence is 15 residues long. Germline trimming cut 6 bases from V and 0 bases from J; bases unmatched to any gene: 5. The CDR3 here is CAIRPTGGMNTEAFF. DNA for the CDR3: TGTGCCATCAGGCCGACAGGGGGTATGAACACTGAAGCTTTCTTT.

The rearrangement uses TRBV6-5 and TRBJ2-3, with TRBD1 identical over 9 bases. CDR1 MNHEY and CDR2 SVGAGI come from the germline V gene. Unmatched junction bases numbered 6, after V lost 3 bases and J lost 2 bases. CDR3 length equals 16 residues. In DNA, the CDR3 is TGTGCCAGCAGTTATGTGGGACAGGGAACCACAGATACGCAGTATTTT. Translating it yields CASSYVGQGTTDTQYF.

The V call is TRBV6-2 or TRBV6-3, the J call TRBJ1-5; 7 nucleotides align to TRBD1. Per germline, CDR1 MNHEY and CDR2 SVGEGT. The CDR3 has 17 amino acids. Losses at the gene ends were 6 bases for V and 0 bases for J; bases not matched to a gene: 11. CDR3 sequence (DNA): TGTGCCAGCAGCGCAACCGGGACAGCATATAGCAATCAGCCCCAGCATTTT. This codes for CASSATGTAYSNQPQHF.

V and J are TRBV5-6 and TRBJ2-7; TRBD2 aligns across 9 bases. Looked up from germline, CDR1 is SGHDT and CDR2 is YYEEEE. V was pared by 5 bases and J by 1 base, with 10 bases of the junction left unmatched. The CDR3 spans 16 residues. The CDR3 loop reads CASRDRTSAFSYEQYF. DNA of the CDR3: TGTGCCAGCAGGGACAGGACTAGCGCGTTTTCCTACGAGCAGTACTTC. Supplemented by reference TRBV5-6 and TRBJ2-7, the full variable domain reads DAGVTQSPTHLIKTRGQQVTLRCSPKSGHDTVSWYQQALGQGPQFIFQYYEEEERQRGNFPDRFSGHQFPNYSSELNVNALLLGDSALYLCASRDRTSAFSYEQYFGPGTRLTVT.

This clone appeared once. The V and J genes are TRBV6-6 and TRBJ2-7; D might be TRBD1 (6 bases). Per germline, CDR1 MNHNY and CDR2 SVGAGI (reference sequence). Trimming pared 0 bases from V and 3 bases from J, leaving 15 bases between. This CDR3 has 16 amino acids. CDR3 residues: CASSYSIAQGDYEQYF. In DNA, the CDR3 is TGTGCCAGCAGTTACTCGATAGCACAGGGCGACTACGAGCAGTACTTC.

The V gene is TRBV19, the J gene TRBJ2-1; TRBD2 matches at 8 bases. The germline gives CDR1 LNHDA, CDR2 SQIVND (reference sequence). CDR3 size: 15 residues. The V and J ends lost 7 bases and 4 bases, in that order; junction bases with no gene match: 9. CDR3 protein: CASNARRGGYNEQFF. The CDR3, as DNA: TGTGCCAGTAACGCTCGCCGGGGGGGATACAATGAGCAGTTCTTC.

J is TRBJ2-1 and V is TRBV28; 15 bases are a match to TRBD2. The ends lost 5 bases at V and 5 bases at J; junction bases unmatched: 7. The CDR3 spans 17 residues. Germline CDR1 is MDHEN and CDR2 is SYDVKM. CDR3: CASSPWTSGRGDNEQFF. The DNA for the CDR3 is TGTGCCAGCAGTCCATGGACTAGCGGGAGGGGAGACAATGAGCAGTTCTTC.

The V call is TRBV4-1, the J call TRBJ1-4, with 8 positions matching TRBD1. CDR3 length: 16 amino acids. Germline V gene data show CDR1 as MGHRA and CDR2 as YSYEKL. Germline trimming cut 3 bases from V and 3 bases from J; bases unmatched to any gene: 6. The CDR3 DNA reads as TGCGCCAGCAGCCAGGGTCCAGGGGGCGCTAATGAAAAACTGTTTTTT. Its protein is CASSQGPGGANEKLFF.

This clone was picked up a small number of times. V usage is TRBV30 and J usage is TRBJ1-2, with D possibly being TRBD1 (5 bases). V lost 5 bases and J 6 bases, leaving 13 bases between the germline ends. The germline V gene has CDR1 GTSNPN and CDR2 SVGIG (reference sequence). This CDR3 contains 12 residues. Here the CDR3 reads CAWDHGQDGYTF. In DNA form, the CDR3 reads TGTGCCTGGGACCACGGACAAGATGGCTACACCTTC.

This clone was counted between two and nine times. This chain's CDR3 is CASSQDRVYNYGYTF. As DNA, the CDR3 is TGCGCCAGCAGCCAGGACAGGGTGTATAACTATGGCTACACCTTC. This rearrangement joins TRBV4-3 to TRBJ1-2, with 8 bases fitting TRBD1. In germline, CDR1 is LGHNA, CDR2 YSLEER. V gave up 3 bases and J gave up 1 base; unmatched junction bases: 4. The CDR3 loop spans 15 amino acids.

V is TRBV11-1 and J is TRBJ1-3, with 7 bases matching TRBD1. The CDR3 length is 16 residues. V trimming: 5 bases; J trimming: 2 bases; junction bases outside the gene matches: 9. The germline V gene has CDR1 SGHAT and CDR2 FQDESV (reference sequence). As DNA, the CDR3 is TGTGCCAGCAGCCAACAGGGGTCGTCGGCTGGAAACACCATATATTTT. It yields the protein CASSQQGSSAGNTIYF.

This chain uses TRBV5-4 with TRBJ2-6; D may be TRBD2 (5 bases). The CDR3 covers 15 residues. Germline V gives CDR1 SGHNT, CDR2 YYREEE (reference sequence). V was pared by 2 bases and J by 2 bases, with 8 bases between. The CDR3 protein is CASSFKGAGANVLTF. DNA of the CDR3: TGTGCCAGCAGCTTTAAGGGAGCTGGGGCCAACGTCCTGACTTTC.

The chain combines TRBV14 with TRBJ2-7, with 9 bases fitting TRBD2. V lost 3 bases to trimming and J lost 2 bases; unmatched junction nucleotides: 2. The CDR3 length is 14 residues. Looked up from germline, CDR1 is SGHDN and CDR2 is FVKESK. The CDR3 DNA sequence: TGTGCCAGCAGCCAGGGCGGGAGGGCCTACGAGCAGTACTTC. The encoded protein is CASSQGGRAYEQYF.

The CDR3 sequence: CANPDRDRGVPGELFF. The CDR3 nucleotides are TGTGCCAACCCGGACCGGGACAGGGGAGTCCCCGGGGAGCTGTTTTTT. V gene TRBV2 combines with J gene TRBJ2-2; 10 bases align to TRBD1. CDR1 SNHLY and CDR2 FYNNEI come from the germline V gene. The CDR3 consists of 16 residues. The J segment lost 6 bases and the V segment lost 10 bases, leaving 14 bases of the junction unmatched.

V is TRBV19 and J is TRBJ1-1, with TRBD1 as a possible D gene (6 bases). The germline V gene has CDR1 LNHDA and CDR2 SQIVND (reference sequence). There are 17 residues in the CDR3. Trimming removed 5 bases from V and 0 bases from J, with 19 bases in between. The CDR3 nucleotides read TGTGCCAGTAGTTCCTCTTACGGGACATTTATGAACACTGAAGCTTTCTTT. Encoded protein: CASSSSYGTFMNTEAFF.

V is TRBV19 and J is TRBJ1-5; 11 bases line up with TRBD1. Trimming removed 5 bases from V and 4 bases from J; junction bases left unmatched: 7. Germline V gene data show CDR1 as LNHDA and CDR2 as SQIVND (reference sequence). This CDR3 is 16 amino acids long. CDR3 loop: CASSAGDRGVNQPQHF. Written as DNA, the CDR3 is TGTGCCAGTAGTGCGGGGGACAGGGGGGTTAATCAGCCCCAGCATTTT.

This chain joins TRBV20-1 and TRBJ1-1; 8 bases are a match to TRBD1. V lost 3 bases and J lost 1; bases outside the gene matches: 13. The CDR3 covers 17 residues. CDR1 and CDR2 (germline): DFQATT, SNEGSKA (reference sequence). The CDR3 reads CSASLFQPGQGNTEAFF. CDR3 bases: TGCAGTGCTAGTCTTTTCCAACCCGGACAGGGGAACACTGAAGCTTTCTTT.